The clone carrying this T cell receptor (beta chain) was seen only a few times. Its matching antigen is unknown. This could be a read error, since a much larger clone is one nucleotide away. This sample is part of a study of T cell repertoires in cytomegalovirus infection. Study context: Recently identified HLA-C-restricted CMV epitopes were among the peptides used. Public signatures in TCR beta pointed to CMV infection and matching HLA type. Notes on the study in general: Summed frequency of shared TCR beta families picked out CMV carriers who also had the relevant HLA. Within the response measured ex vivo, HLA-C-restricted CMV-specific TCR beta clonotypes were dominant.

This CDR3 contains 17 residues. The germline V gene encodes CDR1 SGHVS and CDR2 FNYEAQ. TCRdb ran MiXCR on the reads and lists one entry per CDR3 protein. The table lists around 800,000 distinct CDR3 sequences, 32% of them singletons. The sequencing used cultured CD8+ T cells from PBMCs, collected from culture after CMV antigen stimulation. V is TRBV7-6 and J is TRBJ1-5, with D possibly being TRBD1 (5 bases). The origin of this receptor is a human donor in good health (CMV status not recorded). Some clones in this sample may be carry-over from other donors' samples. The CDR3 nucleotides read TGTGTCAGCAGCAAAATACGGGGGGGGAATAGCAATCAGCCCCAGCATTTT. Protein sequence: CVSSKIRGGNSNQPQHF.